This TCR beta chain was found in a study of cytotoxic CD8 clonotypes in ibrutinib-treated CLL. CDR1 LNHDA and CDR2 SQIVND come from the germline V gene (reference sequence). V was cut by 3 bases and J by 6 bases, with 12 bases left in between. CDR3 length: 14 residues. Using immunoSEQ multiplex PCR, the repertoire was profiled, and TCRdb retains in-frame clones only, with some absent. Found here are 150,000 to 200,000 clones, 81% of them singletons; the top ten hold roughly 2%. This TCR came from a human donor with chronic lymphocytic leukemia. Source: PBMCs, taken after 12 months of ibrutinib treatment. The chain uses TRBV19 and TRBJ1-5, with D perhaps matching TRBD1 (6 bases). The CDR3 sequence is CASSIGQPGQPQHF. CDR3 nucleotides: TGTGCCAGTAGTATCGGACAGCCCGGTCAGCCCCAGCATTTT.